Listed below are T cell receptor beta chains from one sample, sequenced in a study of cytomegalovirus exposure and HLA in healthy donors. Here immunoSEQ multiplex PCR was the method, and the copy in TCRdb shows in-frame clones only, minus some. This sample carries about 120,000 clones, with roughly 6.6% going to the ten biggest clones. Input material: PBMCs. These TCRs come from a man aged 35-49 years in good health and CMV-seropositive. Both conserved end residues are part of each CDR3. Fields, in order: D gene, V gene, J gene, CDR3 protein, CDR3 DNA. A D gene is named only where the DNA matches it firmly.

d_gene: TRBD1; v_gene: TRBV6-5; j_gene: TRBJ2-1; CDR3aa: CASSYRDRVYNEQFF; CDR3nt: TGTGCCAGCAGTTACCGGGACAGGGTCTACAATGAGCAGTTCTTC
d_gene: TRBD1; v_gene: TRBV19; j_gene: TRBJ1-5; CDR3aa: CASSIMRQGYQPQHF; CDR3nt: TGTGCCAGTAGTATCATGAGACAGGGGTATCAGCCCCAGCATTTT
d_gene: TRBD2; v_gene: TRBV19; j_gene: TRBJ2-7; CDR3aa: CASSMSTSGRNEQYF; CDR3nt: TGTGCCAGTAGTATGTCGACTAGCGGGAGAAACGAGCAGTACTTC
d_gene: NA; v_gene: TRBV19; j_gene: TRBJ2-7; CDR3aa: CASRAANYEQYF; CDR3nt: TGTGCCAGTAGGGCGGCAAACTACGAGCAGTACTTC
d_gene: TRBD1; v_gene: TRBV19; j_gene: TRBJ2-7; CDR3aa: CASSDRASYEQYF; CDR3nt: TGTGCCAGTAGTGACAGGGCCTCCTACGAGCAGTACTTC
d_gene: TRBD2; v_gene: TRBV15; j_gene: TRBJ2-5; CDR3aa: CATSRVSTSGYQETQYF; CDR3nt: TGTGCCACCAGCAGAGTATCGACTAGCGGATACCAAGAGACCCAGTACTTC
d_gene: NA; v_gene: TRBV6-1; j_gene: TRBJ1-6; CDR3aa: CASSEIRGSPLHF; CDR3nt: TGTGCCAGCAGTGAAATCCGGGGATCACCCCTCCACTTT
d_gene: TRBD1; v_gene: TRBV4-3; j_gene: TRBJ1-1; CDR3aa: CASSRSGQSITEAFF; CDR3nt: TGCGCCAGCAGCCGTTCGGGACAGTCTATCACTGAAGCTTTCTTT
d_gene: NA; v_gene: TRBV18; j_gene: TRBJ1-1; CDR3aa: CASSPAGTEAFF; CDR3nt: TGTGCCAGCTCACCAGCCGGGACTGAAGCTTTCTTT
d_gene: TRBD1; v_gene: TRBV7-9; j_gene: TRBJ2-7; CDR3aa: CASSRPTGAAYEQHF; CDR3nt: TGTGCCAGCAGCCGCCCGACAGGGGCGGCCTACGAGCAGCACTTC
d_gene: NA; v_gene: TRBV28; j_gene: TRBJ1-4; CDR3aa: CASSLSSATNEKLFF; CDR3nt: TGTGCCAGCAGTTTATCGAGCGCAACTAATGAAAAACTGTTTTTT
d_gene: TRBD2; v_gene: TRBV25-1; j_gene: TRBJ2-1; CDR3aa: CASSDGRDPAKNEQFF; CDR3nt: TGTGCCAGCAGTGATGGGAGGGATCCCGCTAAGAATGAGCAGTTCTTC
d_gene: TRBD1; v_gene: TRBV7-8; j_gene: TRBJ2-7; CDR3aa: CASSPQVGGQGASYEQYF; CDR3nt: TGTGCCAGCAGCCCGCAGGTTGGGGGACAGGGGGCTTCCTACGAGCAGTACTTC
d_gene: NA; v_gene: TRBV5-1; j_gene: TRBJ1-1; CDR3aa: CASSLGSSEAFF; CDR3nt: TGCGCCAGCAGCTTGGGGAGCTCTGAAGCTTTCTTT
d_gene: NA; v_gene: TRBV28; j_gene: TRBJ1-1; CDR3aa: CASSRPGGGRQLNTEAFF; CDR3nt: TGTGCCAGCAGCCGACCCGGGGGGGGGCGACAGTTGAACACTGAAGCTTTCTTT
d_gene: TRBD1; v_gene: TRBV7-9; j_gene: TRBJ2-7; CDR3aa: CASSPPDRALDEQYF; CDR3nt: TGTGCCAGCAGCCCCCCTGACAGGGCACTAGACGAGCAGTACTTC
d_gene: NA; v_gene: TRBV7-2; j_gene: TRBJ1-5; CDR3aa: CASSPGGGRRQPQHF; CDR3nt: TGTGCCAGCAGCCCAGGAGGTGGGCGTAGACAGCCCCAGCATTTT
d_gene: NA; v_gene: TRBV4-1; j_gene: TRBJ2-2; CDR3aa: CASSRGQPRAGELFF; CDR3nt: TGCGCCAGCAGTCGAGGGCAGCCTAGGGCCGGGGAGCTGTTTTTT
d_gene: NA; v_gene: TRBV30; j_gene: TRBJ1-5; CDR3aa: CAWSRDTPPEPQHF; CDR3nt: TGTGCCTGGAGTCGGGACACTCCGCCGGAGCCCCAGCATTTT
d_gene: TRBD2; v_gene: TRBV7-9; j_gene: TRBJ2-1; CDR3aa: CASRAGTSGPGSYNEQFF; CDR3nt: TGTGCCAGCAGAGCCGGGACTAGCGGTCCTGGGTCCTACAATGAGCAGTTCTTC
d_gene: NA; v_gene: TRBV6-5; j_gene: TRBJ2-1; CDR3aa: CASSPRFYNEQFF; CDR3nt: TGTGCCAGCAGTCCCCGGTTCTACAATGAGCAGTTCTTC
d_gene: TRBD1; v_gene: TRBV5-6; j_gene: TRBJ2-7; CDR3aa: CASSEGTGGEQYF; CDR3nt: TGTGCCAGCAGCGAGGGGACAGGGGGCGAGCAGTACTTC
d_gene: NA; v_gene: TRBV7-7; j_gene: TRBJ2-7; CDR3aa: CASSRLESYEQYF; CDR3nt: TGTGCTAGCAGCCGACTCGAATCCTACGAGCAGTACTTC
d_gene: NA; v_gene: TRBV29-1; j_gene: TRBJ2-7; CDR3aa: CSVAGGDIYEQYF; CDR3nt: TGCAGCGTTGCCGGGGGAGATATTTACGAGCAGTACTTC
d_gene: NA; v_gene: TRBV27; j_gene: TRBJ2-7; CDR3aa: CASSLEGGYEQYF; CDR3nt: TGTGCCAGCAGTCTCGAAGGGGGCTACGAGCAGTACTTC
d_gene: NA; v_gene: TRBV4-2; j_gene: TRBJ2-7; CDR3aa: CASSQDEGRSYEQYF; CDR3nt: TGTGCCAGCAGCCAAGACGAGGGCCGCTCCTACGAGCAGTACTTC
d_gene: TRBD1; v_gene: TRBV27; j_gene: TRBJ2-3; CDR3aa: CASSSRTGILNTDTQYF; CDR3nt: TGTGCCAGCAGTTCCCGGACAGGAATACTTAACACGGATACGCAGTATTTT
d_gene: TRBD2; v_gene: TRBV7-9; j_gene: TRBJ2-5; CDR3aa: CASSSATSGRGEQYF; CDR3nt: TGTGCCAGCAGCTCAGCAACTAGCGGCCGTGGGGAGCAGTACTTC
d_gene: NA; v_gene: TRBV27; j_gene: TRBJ2-1; CDR3aa: CASSGLGTHNEQFF; CDR3nt: TGTGCCAGCAGCGGCCTCGGGACTCACAATGAGCAGTTCTTC
d_gene: NA; v_gene: TRBV7-8; j_gene: TRBJ2-7; CDR3aa: CASSQGGAYEQYF; CDR3nt: TGTGCCAGCAGCCAAGGAGGGGCCTACGAGCAGTACTTC
d_gene: NA; v_gene: TRBV28; j_gene: TRBJ1-4; CDR3aa: CAALGETNEKLFF; CDR3nt: TGTGCCGCCCTAGGGGAAACTAATGAAAAACTGTTTTTT
d_gene: TRBD1; v_gene: TRBV4-2; j_gene: TRBJ1-5; CDR3aa: CASSPTGQNQPQHF; CDR3nt: TGTGCCAGCAGCCCGACAGGGCAAAATCAGCCCCAGCATTTT
d_gene: NA; v_gene: TRBV5-5; j_gene: TRBJ2-3; CDR3aa: CASRTERDTQYF; CDR3nt: TGTGCCAGCAGAACCGAGAGGGATACGCAGTATTTT
d_gene: TRBD1; v_gene: TRBV20-1; j_gene: TRBJ1-1; CDR3aa: CSALTGFEAFF; CDR3nt: TGCAGTGCTTTGACAGGGTTCGAAGCTTTCTTT
d_gene: NA; v_gene: TRBV27; j_gene: TRBJ2-5; CDR3aa: CASSLSIGRQETQYF; CDR3nt: TGTGCCAGCAGTTTATCGATAGGGAGACAAGAGACCCAGTACTTC
d_gene: NA; v_gene: TRBV5-4; j_gene: TRBJ2-5; CDR3aa: CASSLDRSQETQYF; CDR3nt: TGTGCCAGCAGCTTGGACAGGAGCCAAGAGACCCAGTACTTC
d_gene: NA; v_gene: TRBV28; j_gene: TRBJ1-2; CDR3aa: CASSPSPGGLGYGYTF; CDR3nt: TGTGCCAGCAGTCCATCCCCCGGGGGGCTAGGGTATGGCTACACCTTC
d_gene: NA; v_gene: TRBV27; j_gene: TRBJ1-4; CDR3aa: CASSSREELNEKLFF; CDR3nt: TGTGCCAGCAGTTCCCGGGAGGAGCTTAATGAAAAACTGTTTTTT
d_gene: NA; v_gene: TRBV5-1; j_gene: TRBJ2-7; CDR3aa: CASSRTLEGGESGEQYF; CDR3nt: TGCGCCAGCAGCCGAACCCTAGAAGGGGGAGAATCGGGTGAGCAGTACTTC
d_gene: NA; v_gene: TRBV28; j_gene: TRBJ2-7; CDR3aa: CASRNTGSYEQYF; CDR3nt: TGTGCCAGCAGGAATACAGGGTCCTACGAGCAGTACTTC
d_gene: TRBD2; v_gene: TRBV5-1; j_gene: TRBJ2-1; CDR3aa: CASTTLAGFNEQFF; CDR3nt: TGCGCCAGCACCACCTTAGCGGGATTCAATGAGCAGTTCTTC
d_gene: NA; v_gene: TRBV5-4; j_gene: TRBJ1-6; CDR3aa: CASSLSENSPLHF; CDR3nt: TGTGCCAGCAGCTTGTCCGAGAATTCACCCCTCCACTTT
d_gene: NA; v_gene: TRBV4-1; j_gene: TRBJ2-7; CDR3aa: CASSQEPSSYEQYF; CDR3nt: TGCGCCAGCAGCCAAGAACCTAGCTCTTACGAGCAGTACTTC
d_gene: TRBD2; v_gene: TRBV19; j_gene: TRBJ2-5; CDR3aa: CASSVSGNRETQYF; CDR3nt: TGTGCCAGTAGTGTTAGCGGGAATCGGGAGACCCAGTACTTC
d_gene: TRBD1; v_gene: TRBV15; j_gene: TRBJ2-2; CDR3aa: CATSIATGAAGELFF; CDR3nt: TGTGCCACCAGCATAGCGACAGGGGCGGCCGGGGAGCTGTTTTTT
d_gene: TRBD2; v_gene: TRBV18; j_gene: TRBJ2-7; CDR3aa: CASSPSGSDYEQYF; CDR3nt: TGTGCCAGCTCACCAAGCGGGAGTGACTACGAGCAGTACTTC
d_gene: NA; v_gene: TRBV11-2; j_gene: TRBJ2-2; CDR3aa: CASSFDRNTGELFF; CDR3nt: TGTGCCAGCAGCTTTGATAGGAACACCGGGGAGCTGTTTTTT
d_gene: TRBD1; v_gene: TRBV18; j_gene: TRBJ2-5; CDR3aa: CASSPQRQGEETQYF; CDR3nt: TGTGCCAGCTCACCACAAAGACAGGGCGAGGAGACCCAGTACTTC
d_gene: NA; v_gene: TRBV2; j_gene: TRBJ2-5; CDR3aa: CASSGRTQYF; CDR3nt: TGTGCCAGCAGCGGTAGGACCCAGTACTTC
d_gene: NA; v_gene: TRBV5-5; j_gene: TRBJ1-1; CDR3aa: CASSPGSEAFF; CDR3nt: TGTGCCAGCAGCCCGGGGTCTGAGGCTTTCTTT
d_gene: TRBD2; v_gene: TRBV5-1; j_gene: TRBJ2-3; CDR3aa: CASSRLAGGTDTQYF; CDR3nt: TGCGCCAGCAGCCGTCTAGCGGGAGGAACAGATACGCAGTATTTT
d_gene: TRBD1; v_gene: TRBV7-9; j_gene: TRBJ1-1; CDR3aa: CASSLGQGLPEAFF; CDR3nt: TGTGCCAGCAGCTTAGGACAGGGACTGCCTGAAGCTTTCTTT
d_gene: NA; v_gene: TRBV21-1; j_gene: TRBJ1-4; CDR3aa: CASSFPGTGGSSNEKLFF; CDR3nt: TGTGCCAGCAGCTTTCCCGGGACAGGGGGCTCGTCTAATGAAAAACTGTTTTTT
d_gene: NA; v_gene: TRBV28; j_gene: TRBJ2-5; CDR3aa: CASQNGGGETQYF; CDR3nt: TGTGCCAGCCAAAACGGGGGAGGAGAGACCCAGTACTTC
d_gene: NA; v_gene: TRBV5-1; j_gene: TRBJ2-2; CDR3aa: CASSPLAGNTGELFF; CDR3nt: TGCGCCAGCAGCCCGCTTGCGGGGAACACCGGGGAGCTGTTTTTT